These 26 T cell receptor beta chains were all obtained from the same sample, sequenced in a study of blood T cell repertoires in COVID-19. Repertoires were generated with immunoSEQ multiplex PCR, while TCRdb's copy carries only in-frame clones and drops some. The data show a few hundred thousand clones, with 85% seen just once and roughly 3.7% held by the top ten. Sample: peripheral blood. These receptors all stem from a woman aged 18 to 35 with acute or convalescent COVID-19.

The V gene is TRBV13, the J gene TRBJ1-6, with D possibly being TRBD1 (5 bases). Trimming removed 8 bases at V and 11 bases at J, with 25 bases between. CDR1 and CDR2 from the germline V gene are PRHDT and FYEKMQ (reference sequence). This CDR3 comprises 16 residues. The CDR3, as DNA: TGTGCCAGCGCAGTGATGACAAATGGGGCGTGGACACCCCTCCACTTT. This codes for CASAVMTNGAWTPLHF.

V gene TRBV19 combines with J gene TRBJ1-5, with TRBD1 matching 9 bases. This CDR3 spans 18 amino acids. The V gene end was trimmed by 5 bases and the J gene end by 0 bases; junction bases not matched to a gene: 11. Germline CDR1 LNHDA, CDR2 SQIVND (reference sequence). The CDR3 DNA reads TGTGCCAGTAGTTGGGCGACAGGGGGTGGGTATAGCAATCAGCCCCAGCATTTT. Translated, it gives CASSWATGGGYSNQPQHF. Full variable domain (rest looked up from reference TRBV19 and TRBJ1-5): DGGITQSPKYLFRKEGQNVTLSCEQNLNHDAMYWYRQDPGQGLRLIYYSQIVNDFQKGDIAEGYSVSREKKESFPLTVTSAQKNPTAFYLCASSWATGGGYSNQPQHFGDGTRLSIL.

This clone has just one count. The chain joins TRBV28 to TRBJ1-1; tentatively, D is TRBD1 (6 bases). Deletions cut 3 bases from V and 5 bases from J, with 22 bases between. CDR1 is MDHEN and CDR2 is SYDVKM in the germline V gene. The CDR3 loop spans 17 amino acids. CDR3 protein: CASSFGGAWQGQTEAFF. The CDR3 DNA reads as TGTGCCAGCAGTTTCGGAGGTGCATGGCAGGGACAAACTGAAGCTTTCTTT. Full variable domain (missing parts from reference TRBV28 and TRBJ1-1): DVKVTQSSRYLVKRTGEKVFLECVQDMDHENMFWYRQDPGLGLRLIYFSYDVKMKEKGDIPEGYSVSREKKERFSLILESASTNQTSMYLCASSFGGAWQGQTEAFFGQGTRLTVV.

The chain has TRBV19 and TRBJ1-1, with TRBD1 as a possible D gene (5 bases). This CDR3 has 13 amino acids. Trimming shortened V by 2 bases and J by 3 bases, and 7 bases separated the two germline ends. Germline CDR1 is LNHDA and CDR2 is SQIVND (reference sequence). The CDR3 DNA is TGTGCCAGTAGTATAACGGGGGACACTGAAGCTTTCTTT. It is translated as CASSITGDTEAFF.

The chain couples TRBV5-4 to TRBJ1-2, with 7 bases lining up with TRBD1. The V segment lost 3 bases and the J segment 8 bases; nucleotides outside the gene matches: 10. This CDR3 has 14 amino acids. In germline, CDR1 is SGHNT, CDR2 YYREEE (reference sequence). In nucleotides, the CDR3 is TGTGCCAGCAGCTCGGCCCAGGGGGTAAAAGGCTACACCTTC. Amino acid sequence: CASSSAQGVKGYTF.

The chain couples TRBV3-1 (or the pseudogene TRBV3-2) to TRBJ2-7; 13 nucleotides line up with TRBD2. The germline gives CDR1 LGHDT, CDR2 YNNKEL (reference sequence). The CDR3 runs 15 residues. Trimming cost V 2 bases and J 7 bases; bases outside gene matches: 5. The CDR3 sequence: CASSQTGLAGAEQYF. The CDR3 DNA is TGTGCCAGCAGCCAAACCGGACTAGCGGGAGCGGAGCAGTACTTC.

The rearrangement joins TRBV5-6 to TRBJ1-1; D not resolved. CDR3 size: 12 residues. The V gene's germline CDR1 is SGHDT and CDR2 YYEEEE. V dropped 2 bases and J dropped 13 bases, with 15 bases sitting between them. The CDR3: CASSFPNGIDFF. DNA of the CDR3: TGTGCCAGCAGCTTCCCGAACGGGATCGATTTCTTT.

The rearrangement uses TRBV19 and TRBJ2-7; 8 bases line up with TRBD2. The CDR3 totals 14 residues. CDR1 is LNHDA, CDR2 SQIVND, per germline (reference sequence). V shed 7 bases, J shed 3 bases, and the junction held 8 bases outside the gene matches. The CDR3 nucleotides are TGTGCCAGTACACCGGGGGGGCCGGTCTACGAGCAGTACTTC. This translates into CASTPGGPVYEQYF.

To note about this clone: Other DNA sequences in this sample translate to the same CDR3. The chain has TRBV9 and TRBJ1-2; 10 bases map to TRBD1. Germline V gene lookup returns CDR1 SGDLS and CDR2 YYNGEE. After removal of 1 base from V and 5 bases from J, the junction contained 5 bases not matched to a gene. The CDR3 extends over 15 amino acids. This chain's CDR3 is CASSVTGTGDYGYTF. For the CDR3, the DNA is TGTGCCAGCAGCGTAACCGGGACAGGGGATTATGGCTACACCTTC.

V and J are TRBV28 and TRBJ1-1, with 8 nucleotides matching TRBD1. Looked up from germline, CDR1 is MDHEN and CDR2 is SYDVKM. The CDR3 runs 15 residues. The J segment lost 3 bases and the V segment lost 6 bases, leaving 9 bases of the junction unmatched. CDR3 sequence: CASRSQGDKDTEAFF. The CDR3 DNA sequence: TGTGCCAGCAGATCACAGGGGGATAAGGACACTGAAGCTTTCTTT.

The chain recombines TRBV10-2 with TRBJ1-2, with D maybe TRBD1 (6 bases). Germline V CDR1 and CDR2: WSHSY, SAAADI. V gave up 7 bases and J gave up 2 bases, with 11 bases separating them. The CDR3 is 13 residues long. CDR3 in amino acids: CASNWGLNYGYTF. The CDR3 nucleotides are TGCGCCAGCAATTGGGGGCTCAACTATGGCTACACCTTC.

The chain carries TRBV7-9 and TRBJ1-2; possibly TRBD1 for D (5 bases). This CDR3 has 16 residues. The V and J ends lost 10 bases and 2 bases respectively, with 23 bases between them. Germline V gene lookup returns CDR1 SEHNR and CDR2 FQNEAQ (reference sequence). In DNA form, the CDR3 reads TGTGCCATAAGAAGGGACTCCCGGTCGGGAAACTATGGCTACACCTTC. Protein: CAIRRDSRSGNYGYTF.

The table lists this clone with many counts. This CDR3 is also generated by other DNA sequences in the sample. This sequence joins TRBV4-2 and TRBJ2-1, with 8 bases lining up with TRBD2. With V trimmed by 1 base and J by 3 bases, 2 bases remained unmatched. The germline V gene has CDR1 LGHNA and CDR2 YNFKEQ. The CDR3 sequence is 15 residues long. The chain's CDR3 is CASSQAGGRYNEQFF. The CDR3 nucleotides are TGTGCCAGCAGCCAAGCGGGAGGGCGCTACAATGAGCAGTTCTTC.

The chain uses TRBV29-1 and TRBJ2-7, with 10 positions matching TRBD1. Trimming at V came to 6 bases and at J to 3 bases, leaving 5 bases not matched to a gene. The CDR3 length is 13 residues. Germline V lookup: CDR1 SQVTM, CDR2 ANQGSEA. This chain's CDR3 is CSVSGTGDYEQYF. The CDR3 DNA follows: TGCAGCGTCTCCGGGACAGGGGACTACGAGCAGTACTTC.

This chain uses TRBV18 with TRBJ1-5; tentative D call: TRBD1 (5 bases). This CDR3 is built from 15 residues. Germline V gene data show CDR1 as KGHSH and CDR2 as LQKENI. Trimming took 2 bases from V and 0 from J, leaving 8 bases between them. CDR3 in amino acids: CASSPDSHSNQPQHF. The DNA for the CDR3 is TGTGCCAGCTCACCAGACAGTCATAGCAATCAGCCCCAGCATTTT.

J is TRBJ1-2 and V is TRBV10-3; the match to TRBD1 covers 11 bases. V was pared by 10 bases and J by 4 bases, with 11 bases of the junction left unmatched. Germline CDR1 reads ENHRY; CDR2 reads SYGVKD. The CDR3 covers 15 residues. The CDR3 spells CASEDRGLKFYGYTF. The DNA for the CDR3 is TGTGCCAGCGAGGACAGGGGGCTTAAATTCTATGGCTACACCTTC.

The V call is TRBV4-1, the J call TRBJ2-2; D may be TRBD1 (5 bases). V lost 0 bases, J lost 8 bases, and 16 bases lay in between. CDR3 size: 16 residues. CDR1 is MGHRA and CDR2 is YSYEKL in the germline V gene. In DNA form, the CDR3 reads TGCGCCAGCAGCCAAGATAAGGGCAGGGTCGGGGGGGAGCTGTTTTTT. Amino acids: CASSQDKGRVGGELFF.

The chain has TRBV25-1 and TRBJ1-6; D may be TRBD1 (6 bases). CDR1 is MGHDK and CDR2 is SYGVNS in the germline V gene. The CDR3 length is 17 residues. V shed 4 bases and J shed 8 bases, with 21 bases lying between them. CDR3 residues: CASSGSRQGTTDSPLHF. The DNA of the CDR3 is TGTGCCAGCAGTGGCTCGCGGCAGGGGACGACGGATTCACCCCTCCACTTT. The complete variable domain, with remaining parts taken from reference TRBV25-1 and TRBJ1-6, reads EADIYQTPRYLVIGTGKKITLECSQTMGHDKMYWYQQDPGMELHLIHYSYGVNSTEKGDLSSESTVSRIRTEHFPLTLESARPSHTSQYLCASSGSRQGTTDSPLHFGNGTRLTVT.

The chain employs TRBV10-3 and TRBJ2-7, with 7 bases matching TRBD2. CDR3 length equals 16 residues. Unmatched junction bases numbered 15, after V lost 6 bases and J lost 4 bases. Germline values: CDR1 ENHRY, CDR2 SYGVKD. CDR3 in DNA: TGTGCCATCAGCCAAACCACCACTAGCGAGAGTTACGAGCAGTACTTC. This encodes CAISQTTTSESYEQYF.

CDR3 residues: CASSRYETGTPHYTF. CDR3 in DNA: TGTGCCAGCAGCCGCTATGAGACAGGGACACCACACTACACCTTC. The chain couples TRBV5-6 to TRBJ1-2; 7 nucleotides line up with TRBD1. This CDR3 region has 15 residues. Germline loops: CDR1 SGHDT, CDR2 YYEEEE. V dropped 4 bases and J dropped 10; count of bases not matched to a gene: 16.

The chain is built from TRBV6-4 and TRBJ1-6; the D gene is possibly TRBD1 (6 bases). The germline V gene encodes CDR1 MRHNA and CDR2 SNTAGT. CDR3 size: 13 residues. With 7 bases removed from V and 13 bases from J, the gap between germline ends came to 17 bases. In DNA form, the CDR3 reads TGTGCCAGCAATAAAGGAACAGGGTGGCCCCTCCACTTT. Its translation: CASNKGTGWPLHF.

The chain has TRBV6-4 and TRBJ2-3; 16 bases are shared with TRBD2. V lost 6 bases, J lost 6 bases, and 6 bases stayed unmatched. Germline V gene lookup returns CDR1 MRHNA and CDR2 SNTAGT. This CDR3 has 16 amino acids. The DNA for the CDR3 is TGTGCCAGCAGCGGGACTAGCGGGGGGGCCTTGGATACGCAGTATTTT. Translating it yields CASSGTSGGALDTQYF.

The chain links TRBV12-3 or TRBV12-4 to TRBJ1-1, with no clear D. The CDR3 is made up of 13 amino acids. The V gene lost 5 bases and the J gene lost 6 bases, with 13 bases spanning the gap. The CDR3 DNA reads TGTGCCAGCAGTCCCCAATCGGGAGCTGAAGCTTTCTTT. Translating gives CASSPQSGAEAFF.

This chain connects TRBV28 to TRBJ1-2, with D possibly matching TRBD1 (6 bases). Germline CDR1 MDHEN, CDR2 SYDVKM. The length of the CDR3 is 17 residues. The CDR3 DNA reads TGTGCTGGGTTCAACCCCGCGAAACAGGGTGTAAGAAGTGGCTACACCTTC. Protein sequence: CAGFNPAKQGVRSGYTF.

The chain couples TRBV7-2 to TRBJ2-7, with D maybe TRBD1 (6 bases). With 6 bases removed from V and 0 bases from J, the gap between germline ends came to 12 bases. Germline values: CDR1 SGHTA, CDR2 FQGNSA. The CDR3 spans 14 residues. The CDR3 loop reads CASSSGVYSYEQYF. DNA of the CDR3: TGTGCCAGCAGTTCAGGGGTATACTCCTACGAGCAGTACTTC.

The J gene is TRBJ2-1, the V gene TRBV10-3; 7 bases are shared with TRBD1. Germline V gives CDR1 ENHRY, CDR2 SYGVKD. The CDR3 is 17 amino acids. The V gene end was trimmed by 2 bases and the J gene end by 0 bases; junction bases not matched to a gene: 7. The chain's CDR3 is CAISETGQLSSYNEQFF. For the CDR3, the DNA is TGTGCCATCAGTGAGACGGGACAGCTTAGCTCCTACAATGAGCAGTTCTTC.